These 18 T cell receptor beta chains came from one sample sequenced in a study of OX40 agonist ivuxolimab in advanced cancers. Method: immunoSEQ multiplex PCR; TCRdb's copy keeps in-frame clones and lacks some. The repertoire holds tens of thousands of clones, with around four fifths as singletons. Material: CD4+ or CD8+ T cells sorted from blood, obtained in a trial of the OX40 agonist ivuxolimab. Receptors originate from an adult with an advanced solid tumor such as melanoma, head and neck, liver or kidney cancer.

The chain has TRBV6-5 and TRBJ1-4, with unresolved D. CDR3 length: 16 amino acids. V dropped 0 bases and J dropped 0 bases, with 8 bases sitting between them. CDR1 is MNHEY and CDR2 is SVGAGI in the germline V gene. The CDR3 protein is CASSYSLQATNEKLFF. The CDR3 DNA follows: TGTGCCAGCAGTTACTCGCTGCAGGCAACTAATGAAAAACTGTTTTTT.

The chain carries TRBV5-4 and TRBJ1-5; the match to TRBD1 covers 8 bases. There are 15 residues in the CDR3. The germline CDR1 and CDR2 sequences are SGHNT and YYREEE (reference sequence). Trimming removed 4 bases from V and 3 bases from J; junction bases left unmatched: 6. The CDR3 bases are TGTGCCAGCAGCCGCGGACAGGGCCCCAATCAGCCCCAGCATTTT. Translated: CASSRGQGPNQPQHF.

The chain recombines TRBV9 with TRBJ1-2; 8 bases match TRBD1. CDR3 length equals 14 residues. Germline assignment: CDR1 SGDLS and CDR2 YYNGEE. After removal of 4 bases from V and 8 bases from J, the junction contained 10 bases not matched to a gene. In DNA, the CDR3 is TGTGCCAGCAGCCTTGGGACAGGACGAGGCGGCTACACCTTC. This translates into CASSLGTGRGGYTF.

V usage is TRBV7-9 and J usage is TRBJ2-5; D not certain. This CDR3 is 14 amino acids long. Trimming cost V 0 bases and J 2 bases, with 7 bases left between them. Germline V gene sequence: CDR1 SEHNR, CDR2 FQNEAQ (reference sequence). CDR3 nucleotide sequence: TGTGCCAGCAGCTTAGCGCTCGCTCAAGAGACCCAGTACTTC. Protein: CASSLALAQETQYF.

The genes are TRBV6-5 and TRBJ1-3; D call uncertain. Per germline, CDR1 MNHEY and CDR2 SVGAGI. The CDR3 has 15 amino acids. Trimming took off 4 bases at V and 0 bases at J, with 10 bases between the two ends. The CDR3: CASSSSSISGNTIYF. In nucleotides, the CDR3 is TGTGCCAGCAGTTCCTCCTCTATCTCTGGAAACACCATATATTTT.

The chain is built from TRBV28 and TRBJ2-5; 9 positions match TRBD1. Near its end, the DNA agrees better with TRBJ2-7, so the J call may be wrong. Germline lookup yields CDR1 MDHEN and CDR2 SYDVKM. The CDR3 has 15 residues. The CDR3 coding sequence is TGTGCCAGCGAACTTCCCGGGACAGGGTCCTACGAGCAGTACTTC. Its protein product is CASELPGTGSYEQYF.

This clone appeared a single time. V gene TRBV10-2 combines with J gene TRBJ1-2; tentatively, D is TRBD1 (5 bases). This CDR3 region has 13 residues. V was clipped by 5 bases and J by 8 bases, with 15 bases between them. Germline CDR1 is WSHSY and CDR2 is SAAADI. The CDR3 sequence is CASSSGTSGGYTF. Here the CDR3 DNA reads TGCGCCAGCAGTTCCGGGACGTCGGGGGGCTACACCTTC.

This clone has just a few counts. The chain has TRBV10-3 and TRBJ1-5; no clear D. V was pared by 4 bases and J by 1 base, with 5 bases between. CDR1 and CDR2 (germline): ENHRY, SYGVKD. The CDR3 has 13 amino acids. CDR3 amino acids: CAISVDSNQPQHF. The CDR3 DNA reads as TGTGCCATCAGTGTAGACAGCAATCAGCCCCAGCATTTT.

The count of this clone is one. The chain employs TRBV4-3 and TRBJ2-7; 13 bases match TRBD2. CDR1 is LGHNA, CDR2 YSLEER, per germline. Trimming removed 4 bases from V and 1 base from J; junction bases left unmatched: 13. The CDR3 contains 19 residues. This CDR3 reads CASSLRTSGSLITSYEQYF. The CDR3 DNA follows: TGCGCCAGCAGCCTTAGGACTAGCGGGAGTTTAATAACATCCTACGAGCAGTACTTC.

This clone was counted a single time. V is TRBV5-5 and J is TRBJ1-1; TRBD1 agrees at 8 bases. The junction had 8 bases not matched to a gene; V was cut back by 4 bases and J by 9 bases. This CDR3 spans 13 amino acids. From germline, CDR1 is SGHKS and CDR2 YYEKEE (reference sequence). The CDR3 protein is CASSLGTGWKAFF. CDR3 nucleotides: TGTGCCAGCAGCCTCGGGACAGGATGGAAAGCTTTCTTT.

V usage is TRBV29-1 and J usage is TRBJ1-5; 10 bases line up with TRBD1. Trimming cost V 6 bases and J 9 bases; bases outside gene matches: 5. The germline CDR1 and CDR2 sequences are SQVTM and ANQGSEA. The CDR3 is 12 amino acids. The CDR3 DNA reads as TGCAGCGTAGGGACAGGGGATCGGCCCCAGCATTTT. It codes for CSVGTGDRPQHF.

The V gene is TRBV19, the J gene TRBJ2-3; D is perhaps TRBD2 (6 bases). The CDR3 runs to 14 residues. CDR1 and CDR2 from the germline V gene are LNHDA and SQIVND (reference sequence). Trimming left V 9 bases short and J 1 base short, with 14 bases between. This CDR3 is CASMRREGTDTQYF. The CDR3 DNA reads as TGTGCCAGCATGCGGAGGGAGGGCACAGATACGCAGTATTTT.

The genes are TRBV18 and TRBJ2-7; D remains ambiguous. V was pared by 5 bases and J by 7 bases, with 15 bases between. Germline CDR1 KGHSH, CDR2 LQKENI. The CDR3 covers 13 residues. CDR3 sequence reads: CASSTARSVEQYF. The CDR3 DNA is TGTGCCAGCTCAACGGCCCGGAGCGTGGAGCAGTACTTC.

The chain couples TRBV7-6 to TRBJ2-7; no clear D gene. The germline gives CDR1 SGHVS, CDR2 FNYEAQ. Trimming took off 2 bases at V and 1 base at J, with 9 bases between the two ends. The CDR3 sequence is 14 residues long. CDR3 in amino acids: CASSLSEGSYEQYF. The CDR3 DNA follows: TGTGCCAGCAGCTTATCCGAAGGTTCCTACGAGCAGTACTTC.

This clone was observed once. The chain recombines TRBV28 with TRBJ2-1; D not certain. V was trimmed by 2 bases and J by 3 bases, leaving 5 bases between them. This CDR3 is built from 13 residues. Germline CDR1 reads MDHEN; CDR2 reads SYDVKM. The CDR3 coding sequence is TGTGCCAGCAGTTTACACAGCTACAATGAGCAGTTCTTC. Residues: CASSLHSYNEQFF.

Many counts were recorded for this clone. In the same sample, other DNA sequences code for this CDR3. The chain is built from TRBV10-3 and TRBJ1-5; 10 nucleotides align to TRBD1. The CDR3 is 15 residues long. Germline-derived CDR1 and CDR2 are ENHRY and SYGVKD. Unmatched junction bases numbered 4, after V lost 8 bases and J lost 0 bases. The CDR3 reads CAIGTGDYSNQPQHF. The CDR3 nucleotides read TGTGCCATCGGGACAGGGGACTATAGCAATCAGCCCCAGCATTTT.

The chain joins TRBV5-1 to TRBJ2-1; a weak D match, TRBD2 (7 bases). The germline V and J ends were trimmed by 5 bases and 5 bases, with 14 bases remaining between them. From germline, CDR1 is SGHRS and CDR2 YFSETQ. This CDR3 has 14 amino acids. CDR3 loop: CASRLGGPNNEQFF. For the CDR3, the DNA is TGCGCCAGCAGACTCGGGGGGCCAAACAATGAGCAGTTCTTC.

The chain is built from TRBV13 and TRBJ2-7; a possible D gene is TRBD1 (6 bases). CDR3 length: 14 amino acids. The V end was cut by 6 bases, the J end by 3 bases, with 15 bases between. The germline gives CDR1 PRHDT, CDR2 FYEKMQ (reference sequence). The CDR3 DNA reads TGTGCCAGCAGTCGTCGGGACATTTACTACGAGCAGTACTTC. Protein sequence: CASSRRDIYYEQYF. Full variable domain (outside the CDR3, taken from reference TRBV13 and TRBJ2-7): AAGVIQSPRHLIKEKRETATLKCYPIPRHDTVYWYQQGPGQDPQFLISFYEKMQSDKGSIPDRFSAQQFSDYHSELNMSSLELGDSALYFCASSRRDIYYEQYFGPGTRLTVT.